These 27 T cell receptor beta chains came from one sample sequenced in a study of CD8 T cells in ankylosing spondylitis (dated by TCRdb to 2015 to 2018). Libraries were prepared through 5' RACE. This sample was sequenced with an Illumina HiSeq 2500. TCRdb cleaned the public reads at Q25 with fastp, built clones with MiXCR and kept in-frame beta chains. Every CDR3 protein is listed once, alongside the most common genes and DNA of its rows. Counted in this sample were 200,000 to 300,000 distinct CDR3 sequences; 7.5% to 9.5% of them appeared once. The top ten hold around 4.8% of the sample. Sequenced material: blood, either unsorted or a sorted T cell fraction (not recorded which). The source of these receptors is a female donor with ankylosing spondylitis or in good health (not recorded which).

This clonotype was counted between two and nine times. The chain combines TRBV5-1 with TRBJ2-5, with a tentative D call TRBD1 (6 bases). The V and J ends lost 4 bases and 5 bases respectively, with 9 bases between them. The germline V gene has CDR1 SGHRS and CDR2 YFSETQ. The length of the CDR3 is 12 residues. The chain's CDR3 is CASSPQGETQYF. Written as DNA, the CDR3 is TGCGCCAGCAGCCCCCAGGGGGAGACCCAGTACTTC.

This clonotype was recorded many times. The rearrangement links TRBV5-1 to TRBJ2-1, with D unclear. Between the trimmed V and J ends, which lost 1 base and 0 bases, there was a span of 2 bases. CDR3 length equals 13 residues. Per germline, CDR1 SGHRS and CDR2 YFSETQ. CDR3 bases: TGCGCCAGCAGCTTGAACTCCTACAATGAGCAGTTCTTC. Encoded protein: CASSLNSYNEQFF.

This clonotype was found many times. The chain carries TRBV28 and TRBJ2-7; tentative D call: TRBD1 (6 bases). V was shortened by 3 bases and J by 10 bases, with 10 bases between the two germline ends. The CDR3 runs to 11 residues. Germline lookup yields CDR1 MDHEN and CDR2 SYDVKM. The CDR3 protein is CASSLARGQYF. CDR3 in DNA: TGTGCCAGCAGTTTGGCCAGGGGCCAGTACTTC.

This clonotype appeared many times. CDR3 sequence (DNA): TGTGCCAGCAGTTACCCGGAGGCTTTCTTT. Translated, it gives CASSYPEAFF. This chain connects TRBV6-5 to TRBJ1-1; D uncertain. Germline CDR1 and CDR2: MNHEY and SVGAGI. Deletions cut 2 bases from V and 11 bases from J, with 6 bases between. This CDR3 has 10 residues.

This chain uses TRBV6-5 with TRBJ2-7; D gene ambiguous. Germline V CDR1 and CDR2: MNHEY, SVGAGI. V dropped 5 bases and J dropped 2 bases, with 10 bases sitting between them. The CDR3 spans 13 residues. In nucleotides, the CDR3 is TGTGCCAGCAGTAACGGGCGTACCTACGAGCAGTACTTC. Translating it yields CASSNGRTYEQYF.

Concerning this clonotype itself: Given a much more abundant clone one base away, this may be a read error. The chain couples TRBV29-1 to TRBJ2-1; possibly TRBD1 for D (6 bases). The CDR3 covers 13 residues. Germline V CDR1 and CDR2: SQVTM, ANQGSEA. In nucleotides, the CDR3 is TGCAGCGTAGTCGGGACAACCTACAGTGAGCAGTTCTTC. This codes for CSVVGTTYSEQFF.

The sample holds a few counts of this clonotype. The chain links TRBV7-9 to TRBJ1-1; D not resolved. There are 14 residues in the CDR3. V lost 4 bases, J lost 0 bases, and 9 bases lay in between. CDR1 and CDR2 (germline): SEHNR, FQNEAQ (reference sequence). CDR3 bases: TGTGCCAGCAGCTGGAGAGGTATGAACACTGAAGCTTTCTTT. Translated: CASSWRGMNTEAFF.

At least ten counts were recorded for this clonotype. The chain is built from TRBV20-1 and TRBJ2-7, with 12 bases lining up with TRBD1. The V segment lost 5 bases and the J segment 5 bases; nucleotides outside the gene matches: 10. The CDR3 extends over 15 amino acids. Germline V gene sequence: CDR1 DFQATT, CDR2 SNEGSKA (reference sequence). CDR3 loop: CSASRDRGPFHEQYF. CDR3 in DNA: TGCAGTGCTTCACGGGACAGGGGGCCTTTCCACGAGCAGTACTTC.

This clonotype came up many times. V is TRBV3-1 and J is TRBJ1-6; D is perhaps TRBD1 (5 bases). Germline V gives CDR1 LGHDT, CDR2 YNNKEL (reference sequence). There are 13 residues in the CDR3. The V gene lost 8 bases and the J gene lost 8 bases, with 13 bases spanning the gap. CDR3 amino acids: CASSYLGDSPLHF. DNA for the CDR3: TGTGCCAGCTCGTACTTGGGGGATTCACCCCTCCACTTT.

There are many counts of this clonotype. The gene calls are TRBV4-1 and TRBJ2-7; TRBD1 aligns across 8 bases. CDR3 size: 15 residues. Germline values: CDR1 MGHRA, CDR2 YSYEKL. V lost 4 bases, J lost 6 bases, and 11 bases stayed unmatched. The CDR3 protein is CASSLGTGRAAEQYF. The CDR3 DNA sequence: TGCGCCAGCAGCCTCGGGACAGGAAGGGCGGCCGAGCAGTACTTC.

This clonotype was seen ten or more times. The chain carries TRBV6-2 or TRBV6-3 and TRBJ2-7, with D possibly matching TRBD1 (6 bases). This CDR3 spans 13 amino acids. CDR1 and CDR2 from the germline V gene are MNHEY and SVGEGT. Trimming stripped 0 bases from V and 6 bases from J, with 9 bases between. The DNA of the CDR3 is TGTGCCAGCAGTTACTCAACAGGGACCGAGCAGTACTTC. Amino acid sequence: CASSYSTGTEQYF.

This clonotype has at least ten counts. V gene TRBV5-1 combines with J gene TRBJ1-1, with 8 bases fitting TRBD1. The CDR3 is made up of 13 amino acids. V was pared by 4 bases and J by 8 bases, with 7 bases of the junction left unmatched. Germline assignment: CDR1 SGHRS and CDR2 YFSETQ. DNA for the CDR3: TGCGCCAGCAGCGGGGACAGGACGTCAGAAGCTTTCTTT. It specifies CASSGDRTSEAFF. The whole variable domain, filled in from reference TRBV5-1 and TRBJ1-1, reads KAGVTQTPRYLIKTRGQQVTLSCSPISGHRSVSWYQQTPGQGLQFLFEYFSETQRNKGNFPGRFSGRQFSNSRSEMNVSTLELGDSALYLCASSGDRTSEAFFGQGTRLTVV.

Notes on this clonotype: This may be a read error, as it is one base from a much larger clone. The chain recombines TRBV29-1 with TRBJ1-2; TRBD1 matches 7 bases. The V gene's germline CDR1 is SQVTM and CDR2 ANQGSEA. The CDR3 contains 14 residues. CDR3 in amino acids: CSVPRRDRDSGYNF. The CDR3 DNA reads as TGCAGCGTGCCACGAAGAGACAGGGATAGTGGCTACAACTTC. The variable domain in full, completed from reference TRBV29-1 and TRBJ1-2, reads SAVISQKPSRDICQRGTSLTIQCQVDSQVTMMFWYRQQPGQSLTLIATANQGSEATYESGFVIDKFPISRPNLTFSTLTVSNMSPEDSSIYLCSVPRRDRDSGYNFGSGTRLTVV.

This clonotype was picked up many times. In DNA form, the CDR3 reads TGCAGTGGCCTGACTACCCTCACTTCCAATACGCAGTATTTT. Translation gives CSGLTTLTSNTQYF. The chain recombines TRBV20-1 with TRBJ2-3; D might be TRBD2 (5 bases). The CDR3 is 14 residues long. V lost 7 bases to trimming and J lost 7 bases, with 21 bases between them. Germline CDR1 DFQATT, CDR2 SNEGSKA (reference sequence).

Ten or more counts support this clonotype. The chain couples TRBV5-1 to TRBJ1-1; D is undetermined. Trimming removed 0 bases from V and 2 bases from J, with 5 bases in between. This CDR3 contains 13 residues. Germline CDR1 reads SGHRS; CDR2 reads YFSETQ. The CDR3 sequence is CASSLGDNTEAFF. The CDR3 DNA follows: TGCGCCAGCAGCTTGGGGGATAACACTGAAGCTTTCTTT.

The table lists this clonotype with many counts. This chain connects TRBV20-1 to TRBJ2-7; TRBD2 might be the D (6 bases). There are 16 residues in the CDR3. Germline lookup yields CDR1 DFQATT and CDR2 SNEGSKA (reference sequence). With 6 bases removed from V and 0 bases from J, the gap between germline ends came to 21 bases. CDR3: CSAQSRRASSSYEQYF. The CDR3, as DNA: TGCAGTGCCCAATCTCGGAGGGCTAGCAGCTCCTACGAGCAGTACTTC.

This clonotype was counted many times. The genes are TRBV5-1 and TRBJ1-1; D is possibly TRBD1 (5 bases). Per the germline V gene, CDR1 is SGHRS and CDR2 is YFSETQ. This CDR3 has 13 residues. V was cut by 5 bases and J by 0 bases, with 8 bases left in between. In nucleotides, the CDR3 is TGCGCCAGCAGGTGGGGGGTGAACACTGAAGCTTTCTTT. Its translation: CASRWGVNTEAFF.

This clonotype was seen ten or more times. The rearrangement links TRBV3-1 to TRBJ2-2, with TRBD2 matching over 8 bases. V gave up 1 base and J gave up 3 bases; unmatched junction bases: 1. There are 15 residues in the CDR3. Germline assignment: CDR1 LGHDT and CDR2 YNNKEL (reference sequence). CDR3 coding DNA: TGTGCCAGCAGCCAAGTAGCGGGATACACCGGGGAGCTGTTTTTT. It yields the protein CASSQVAGYTGELFF.

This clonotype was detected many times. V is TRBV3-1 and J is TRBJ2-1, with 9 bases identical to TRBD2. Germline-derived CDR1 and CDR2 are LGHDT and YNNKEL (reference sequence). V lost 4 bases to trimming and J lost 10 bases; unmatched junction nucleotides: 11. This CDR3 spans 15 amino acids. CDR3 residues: CASSPTASGVVEQFF. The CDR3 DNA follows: TGTGCCAGCAGCCCTACAGCTAGCGGGGTCGTAGAGCAGTTCTTC.

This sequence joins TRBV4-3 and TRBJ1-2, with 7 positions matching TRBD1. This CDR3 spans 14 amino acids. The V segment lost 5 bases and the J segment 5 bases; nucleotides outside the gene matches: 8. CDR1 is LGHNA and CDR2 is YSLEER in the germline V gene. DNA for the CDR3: TGCGCCAGCAGCTCCCGCTCGACAGGGTATGGCTACACCTTC. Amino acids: CASSSRSTGYGYTF.

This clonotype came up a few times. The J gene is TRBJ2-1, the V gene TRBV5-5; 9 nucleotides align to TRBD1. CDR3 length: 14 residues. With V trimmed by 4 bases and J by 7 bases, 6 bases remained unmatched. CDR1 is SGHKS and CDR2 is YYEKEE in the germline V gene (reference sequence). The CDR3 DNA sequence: TGTGCCAGCAGCCCGACAGGGGGGACGAATGAGCAGTTCTTC. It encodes CASSPTGGTNEQFF.

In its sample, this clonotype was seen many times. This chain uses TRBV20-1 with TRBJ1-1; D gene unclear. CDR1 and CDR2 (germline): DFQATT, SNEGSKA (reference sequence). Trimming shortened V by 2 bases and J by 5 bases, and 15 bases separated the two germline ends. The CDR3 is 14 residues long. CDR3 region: CSARTADLWTEAFF. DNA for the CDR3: TGCAGTGCTAGAACGGCGGACCTATGGACTGAAGCTTTCTTT.

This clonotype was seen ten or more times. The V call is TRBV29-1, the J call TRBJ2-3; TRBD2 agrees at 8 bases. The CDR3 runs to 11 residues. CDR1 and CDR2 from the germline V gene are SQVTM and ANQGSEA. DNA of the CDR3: TGCAGTAGCGGGACCGCAGATACGCAGTATTTT. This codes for CSSGTADTQYF.

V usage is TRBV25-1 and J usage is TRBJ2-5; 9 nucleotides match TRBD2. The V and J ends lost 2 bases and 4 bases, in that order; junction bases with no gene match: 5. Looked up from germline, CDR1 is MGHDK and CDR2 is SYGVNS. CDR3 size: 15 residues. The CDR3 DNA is TGTGCCAGCAGTGAACCTAGAGCGGGAGGAGAGACCCAGTACTTC. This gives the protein CASSEPRAGGETQYF. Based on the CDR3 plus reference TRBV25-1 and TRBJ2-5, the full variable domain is EADIYQTPRYLVIGTGKKITLECSQTMGHDKMYWYQQDPGMELHLIHYSYGVNSTEKGDLSSESTVSRIRTEHFPLTLESARPSHTSQYLCASSEPRAGGETQYFGPGTRLLVL.

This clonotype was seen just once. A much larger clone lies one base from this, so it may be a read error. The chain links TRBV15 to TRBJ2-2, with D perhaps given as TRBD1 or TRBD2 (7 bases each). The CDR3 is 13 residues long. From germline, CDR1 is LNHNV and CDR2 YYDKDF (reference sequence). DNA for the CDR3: TGTGTCACCAGCAGAGATCGAGCGGGACAGTTGTTTTTT. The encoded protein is CVTSRDRAGQLFF.

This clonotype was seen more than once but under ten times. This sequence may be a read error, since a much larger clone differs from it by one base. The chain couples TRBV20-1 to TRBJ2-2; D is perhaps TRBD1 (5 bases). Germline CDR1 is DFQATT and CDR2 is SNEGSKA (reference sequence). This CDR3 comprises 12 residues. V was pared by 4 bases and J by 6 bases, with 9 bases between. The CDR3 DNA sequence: TGCAGTGCTAAAGGGGATGCCGGGGAGCTGTTTTTT. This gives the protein CSAKGDAGELFF.

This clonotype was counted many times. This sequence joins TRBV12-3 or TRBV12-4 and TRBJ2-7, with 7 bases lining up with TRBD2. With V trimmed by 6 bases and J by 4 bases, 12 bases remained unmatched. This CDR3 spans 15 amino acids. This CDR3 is CASSIPGSGPYEQYF. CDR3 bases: TGTGCCAGCAGCATCCCGGGTAGCGGGCCTTACGAGCAGTACTTC.